A single sample is the source of the 32 T cell receptor beta chains below, sequenced in a study of radiotherapy plus CTLA-4 blockade in lung cancer. Method: immunoSEQ multiplex PCR; TCRdb's copy keeps in-frame clones and lacks some. The table shows tens of thousands of clones, with 75% to 90% occurring only once. Sequenced here: peripheral blood, sampled from a patient treated with radiotherapy plus ipilimumab. The receptors here all came from a human donor with non-small cell lung cancer who had stable disease on radiotherapy plus ipilimumab.

The V gene is TRBV5-1, the J gene TRBJ1-4; 10 nucleotides match TRBD1. V was pared by 0 bases and J by 4 bases, with 6 bases of the junction left unmatched. The CDR3 is 17 residues long. Germline V lookup: CDR1 SGHRS, CDR2 YFSETQ. The CDR3 protein is CASSLATGQGYNEKLFF. The DNA for the CDR3 is TGCGCCAGCAGCTTGGCCACGGGACAGGGGTATAATGAAAAACTGTTTTTT.

The V and J genes are TRBV11-2 and TRBJ2-7; 7 bases fit TRBD2. V shed 0 bases and J 0 bases; nucleotides not matched to a gene: 5. The germline V gene encodes CDR1 SGHAT and CDR2 FQNNGV. The CDR3 extends over 16 amino acids. As DNA, the CDR3 is TGTGCCAGCAGCTTAGAGAGCGGGGTGGGCTCCTACGAGCAGTACTTC. This codes for CASSLESGVGSYEQYF.

J is TRBJ1-6 and V is TRBV11-2; D gene uncertain. From germline, CDR1 is SGHAT and CDR2 FQNNGV. The germline V and J ends were trimmed by 4 bases and 7 bases, with 5 bases remaining between them. This CDR3 region has 12 residues. The CDR3, as DNA: TGTGCCAGCAGCTCCTCGAATTCACCCCTCCACTTT. This translates into CASSSSNSPLHF. Filled out from reference TRBV11-2 and TRBJ1-6, the complete variable domain reads EAGVAQSPRYKIIEKRQSVAFWCNPISGHATLYWYQQILGQGPKLLIQFQNNGVVDDSQLPKDRFSAERLKGVDSTLKIQPAKLEDSAVYLCASSSSNSPLHFGNGTRLTVT.

The rearrangement uses TRBV5-6 and TRBJ1-4; TRBD1 agrees at 10 bases. Germline lookup yields CDR1 SGHDT and CDR2 YYEEEE. V lost 4 bases and J lost 6; bases outside the gene matches: 6. The length of the CDR3 is 15 residues. Written as DNA, the CDR3 is TGTGCCAGCAGCGGCTCCGGGACAGGGGATGAAAAACTGTTTTTT. This gives the protein CASSGSGTGDEKLFF.

For this clone: Within the sample, other DNA sequences also encode this same CDR3. The chain carries TRBV9 and TRBJ2-2; perhaps TRBD2 as D (6 bases). The germline V gene encodes CDR1 SGDLS and CDR2 YYNGEE. This CDR3 spans 15 amino acids. Deletions cut 5 bases from V and 3 bases from J, with 14 bases between. The CDR3 DNA is TGTGCCAGCAGACTTGGGGGGATCGACACCGGGGAGCTGTTTTTT. This gives the protein CASRLGGIDTGELFF.

This chain connects TRBV6-5 to TRBJ2-7; D call uncertain. V was shortened by 8 bases and J by 0 bases, with 14 bases between the two germline ends. The germline CDR1 and CDR2 sequences are MNHEY and SVGAGI. This CDR3 contains 14 residues. The CDR3 reads CASSRTDSSYEQYF. The CDR3 nucleotides read TGTGCCAGCTCGAGGACGGATAGCTCCTACGAGCAGTACTTC.

The chain combines TRBV28 with TRBJ2-3; D is possibly TRBD1 (6 bases). V was clipped by 5 bases and J by 3 bases, with 15 bases between them. The V gene's germline CDR1 is MDHEN and CDR2 SYDVKM. The length of the CDR3 is 15 residues. CDR3 protein: CASSPRGRGTDTQYF. The CDR3 DNA sequence: TGTGCCAGCAGTCCCAGGGGAAGAGGGACAGATACGCAGTATTTT.

V is TRBV27 and J is TRBJ2-2; D is perhaps TRBD1 (7 bases). The CDR3 is 16 amino acids. With 7 bases removed from V and 5 bases from J, the gap between germline ends came to 20 bases. The germline V gene encodes CDR1 MNHEY and CDR2 SMNVEV (reference sequence). This chain's CDR3 is CASKGGRQGRTGELFF. The CDR3 region has the DNA TGTGCCAGCAAGGGAGGAAGACAGGGCCGTACCGGGGAGCTGTTTTTT.

V is TRBV5-1 and J is TRBJ2-1; tentatively, D is TRBD2 (5 bases). V dropped 6 bases and J dropped 6 bases, with 13 bases sitting between them. CDR1 and CDR2 from the germline V gene are SGHRS and YFSETQ. The CDR3 is made up of 13 amino acids. CDR3 loop: CASKEEVGNEQFF. The DNA of the CDR3 is TGCGCCAGCAAGGAGGAGGTTGGCAATGAGCAGTTCTTC.

V is TRBV18 and J is TRBJ2-1; 10 bases match TRBD2. The CDR3 sequence is 14 residues long. The V segment lost 3 bases and the J segment 13 bases; nucleotides outside the gene matches: 9. Germline-derived CDR1 and CDR2 are KGHSH and LQKENI. Here the CDR3 reads CASSPLAGDSHQFF. CDR3 DNA: TGTGCCAGCTCACCGCTAGCGGGGGACTCGCATCAGTTCTTC. Complete variable domain (other parts from reference TRBV18 and TRBJ2-1): NAGVMQNPRHLVRRRGQEARLRCSPMKGHSHVYWYRQLPEEGLKFMVYLQKENIIDESGMPKERFSAEFPKEGPSILRIQQVVRGDSAAYFCASSPLAGDSHQFFGPGTRLTVL.

The chain's CDR3 is CASSYSKFGGEVQYF. The CDR3 DNA reads TGTGCCAGCAGTTACTCGAAATTCGGGGGGGAGGTGCAGTACTTC. The chain recombines TRBV6-5 with TRBJ2-7; 8 positions agree with TRBD2. The CDR3 runs 15 residues. Germline trimming cut 0 bases from V and 9 bases from J; bases unmatched to any gene: 10. Germline-derived CDR1 and CDR2 are MNHEY and SVGAGI.

This clone was seen a single time. This rearrangement joins TRBV7-8 to TRBJ2-3, with 7 bases aligning to TRBD2. Losses at the gene ends were 5 bases for V and 2 bases for J; bases not matched to a gene: 7. CDR3 length equals 15 residues. Germline loops: CDR1 SGHVS, CDR2 FQNEAQ. DNA for the CDR3: TGTGCCAGCAGCCCACGGGACTATCCCACAGATACGCAGTATTTT. Protein sequence: CASSPRDYPTDTQYF. The variable domain in full, completed from reference TRBV7-8 and TRBJ2-3, reads GAGVSQSPRYKVAKRGQDVALRCDPISGHVSLFWYQQALGQGPEFLTYFQNEAQLDKSGLPSDRFFAERPEGSVSTLKIQRTQQEDSAVYLCASSPRDYPTDTQYFGPGTRLTVL.

This clone was counted a few times. The rearrangement links TRBV28 to TRBJ2-2, with D tentatively TRBD1 (5 bases). The germline gives CDR1 MDHEN, CDR2 SYDVKM. The CDR3 length is 12 residues. Trimming removed 6 bases from V and 3 bases from J, with 5 bases in between. In nucleotides, the CDR3 is TGTGCCAGCAGAGGGGACACCGGGGAGCTGTTTTTT. Translating gives CASRGDTGELFF.

The chain combines TRBV11-2 with TRBJ1-5, with unresolved D. Germline V gives CDR1 SGHAT, CDR2 FQNNGV. This CDR3 has 13 residues. Trimming shortened V by 4 bases and J by 3 bases, and 7 bases separated the two germline ends. The DNA for the CDR3 is TGTGCCAGCAGCTCCGGGCCCAATCAGCCCCAGCATTTT. This encodes CASSSGPNQPQHF.

The chain combines TRBV29-1 with TRBJ1-1; D remains unclear. V lost 8 bases, J lost 4 bases, and 17 bases lay in between. Germline CDR1 is SQVTM and CDR2 is ANQGSEA. The CDR3 loop spans 13 amino acids. The CDR3 is CSFWGRLGTEAFF. Here the CDR3 DNA reads TGCAGCTTCTGGGGTCGGTTGGGCACTGAAGCTTTCTTT.

The chain combines TRBV6-6 with TRBJ2-5, with 11 bases fitting TRBD2. The last part of the DNA fits TRBJ2-7 better; the J call may be wrong. Germline CDR1 reads MNHNY; CDR2 reads SVGAGI (reference sequence). This CDR3 region has 15 residues. DNA of the CDR3: TGTGCCAGCAGTTCTGTAGCGGGGGGGGCGGACGAGCAGTACTTC. As protein: CASSSVAGGADEQYF.

V is TRBV18 and J is TRBJ1-5; D unclear. Trimming took off 6 bases at V and 2 bases at J, with 17 bases between the two ends. This CDR3 comprises 16 residues. The germline V gene has CDR1 KGHSH and CDR2 LQKENI. The CDR3 reads CASSLTPSEGNQPQHF. Here the CDR3 DNA reads TGTGCCAGCTCGCTGACTCCCTCGGAGGGCAATCAGCCCCAGCATTTT.

The chain recombines TRBV2 with TRBJ2-3; TRBD2 might be the D (6 bases). The ends were cut back, 7 bases at V and 4 bases at J, with 21 bases in the middle. CDR1 is SNHLY and CDR2 is FYNNEI in the germline V gene. This CDR3 has 16 residues. CDR3 DNA: TGTGCCAGCAATCATGGAGGAGCGGGTGGGCCAGATACGCAGTATTTT. This gives the protein CASNHGGAGGPDTQYF.

The CDR3 bases are TGTGCCAGCAGTGAGGGTAGCGGACAAAATAATTCACCCCTCCACTTT. Its protein is CASSEGSGQNNSPLHF. V is TRBV2 and J is TRBJ1-6, with a possible D match to TRBD1 (5 bases). CDR1 is SNHLY, CDR2 FYNNEI, per germline. The CDR3 totals 16 residues. With 3 bases removed from V and 5 bases from J, the gap between germline ends came to 14 bases. The full variable domain, with the rest looked up from reference TRBV2 and TRBJ1-6, is EPEVTQTPSHQVTQMGQEVILRCVPISNHLYFYWYRQILGQKVEFLVSFYNNEISEKSEIFDDQFSVERPDGSNFTLKIRSTKLEDSAMYFCASSEGSGQNNSPLHFGNGTRLTVT.

This clone is a singleton in its sample. Other DNA variants within this sample encode the same CDR3. V usage is TRBV19 and J usage is TRBJ1-6, with 7 positions matching TRBD1. The CDR3 is 14 amino acids. Germline V gene lookup returns CDR1 LNHDA and CDR2 SQIVND (reference sequence). V dropped 4 bases and J dropped 5; count of bases not matched to a gene: 2. The CDR3 sequence: CASSTGQDNSPLHF. In DNA form, the CDR3 reads TGTGCCAGTAGTACCGGACAGGATAATTCACCCCTCCACTTT.

The rearrangement joins TRBV5-1 to TRBJ2-5; possibly TRBD1 or TRBD2 for D (5 bases each). The V gene's germline CDR1 is SGHRS and CDR2 YFSETQ. V was trimmed by 0 bases and J by 3 bases, leaving 9 bases between them. CDR3 length: 14 amino acids. CDR3 sequence reads: CASSLVGGKETQYF. In DNA, the CDR3 is TGCGCCAGCAGCTTGGTTGGGGGTAAAGAGACCCAGTACTTC. The full variable domain, completed using reference TRBV5-1 and TRBJ2-5, is KAGVTQTPRYLIKTRGQQVTLSCSPISGHRSVSWYQQTPGQGLQFLFEYFSETQRNKGNFPGRFSGRQFSNSRSEMNVSTLELGDSALYLCASSLVGGKETQYFGPGTRLLVL.

The chain couples TRBV30 to TRBJ1-5; 10 bases fit TRBD1. The CDR3 is made up of 15 amino acids. Germline V gene data show CDR1 as GTSNPN and CDR2 as SVGIG (reference sequence). V trimming: 0 bases; J trimming: 7 bases; junction bases outside the gene matches: 6. The CDR3 spells CAWSVAGTGDQPQHF. The CDR3 bases are TGTGCCTGGAGTGTAGCCGGGACAGGGGACCAGCCCCAGCATTTT.

The V call is TRBV7-9, the J call TRBJ1-2; 11 nucleotides match TRBD1. Germline-derived CDR1 and CDR2 are SEHNR and FQNEAQ (reference sequence). The CDR3 is made up of 16 amino acids. The V and J ends lost 1 base and 8 bases, in that order; junction bases with no gene match: 9. CDR3 sequence: CASSLGNGQGARGYTF. As DNA, the CDR3 is TGTGCCAGCAGCTTAGGTAACGGACAGGGGGCCAGAGGCTACACCTTC.

DNA for the CDR3: TGTGCCAGTAACCCGACAGGCCGGTCCTACGAGCAGTACTTC. As protein: CASNPTGRSYEQYF. The chain couples TRBV19 to TRBJ2-7; a weak D match, TRBD1 (6 bases). Germline CDR1 reads LNHDA; CDR2 reads SQIVND (reference sequence). The V end was cut by 7 bases, the J end by 1 base, with 14 bases between. The CDR3 runs to 14 residues.

The CDR3 coding sequence is TGTGCCAGCTCACCAGGGGGCTCCAATGAGCAGTTCTTC. It is translated as CASSPGGSNEQFF. The chain links TRBV18 to TRBJ2-1; tentatively, D is TRBD1 (6 bases). Germline V gives CDR1 KGHSH, CDR2 LQKENI. This CDR3 spans 13 amino acids. V was pared by 2 bases and J by 6 bases, with 8 bases between.

In DNA, the CDR3 is TGCGCCAGCAGCTTGCCCTCTGACGAGCAGTACTTC. Its protein is CASSLPSDEQYF. The V call is TRBV5-1, the J call TRBJ2-7; the D is unclear. Germline values: CDR1 SGHRS, CDR2 YFSETQ. The germline V and J ends were trimmed by 1 base and 5 bases, with 7 bases remaining between them. This CDR3 has 12 amino acids.

The rearrangement links TRBV6-1 to TRBJ2-4, with a weak D call TRBD1 (8 bases). The V end lost 3 bases, the J end lost 0 bases, and 24 bases lay between the germline ends. Germline CDR1 is MNHNS and CDR2 is SASEGT. The CDR3 is made up of 20 amino acids. The chain's CDR3 is CASSDYGQGGGLAAKNIQYF. As DNA, the CDR3 is TGTGCCAGCAGTGACTATGGACAGGGAGGGGGTCTGGCAGCCAAAAACATTCAGTACTTC.

V and J are TRBV30 and TRBJ1-1; 7 nucleotides agree with TRBD1. V lost 0 bases to trimming and J lost 13 bases; unmatched junction nucleotides: 20. Germline V lookup: CDR1 GTSNPN, CDR2 SVGIG (reference sequence). The CDR3 length is 16 residues. This CDR3 is CAWSVRPVDRALKVFF. In DNA, the CDR3 is TGTGCCTGGAGTGTAAGGCCCGTTGACAGGGCCTTAAAGGTTTTCTTT. The whole variable domain, remainder taken from reference TRBV30 and TRBJ1-1, is SQTIHQWPATLVQPVGSPLSLECTVEGTSNPNLYWYRQAAGRGLQLLFYSVGIGQISSEVPQNLSASRPQDRQFILSSKKLLLSDSGFYLCAWSVRPVDRALKVFFGQGTRLTVV.

This clone occurred once. CDR3 in amino acids: CASSLARDGAGYTF. The CDR3 region has the DNA TGCGCCAGCAGCTTGGCTAGGGACGGCGCTGGCTACACCTTC. The J gene is TRBJ1-2, the V gene TRBV5-1; possibly TRBD1 for D (5 bases). The germline V gene has CDR1 SGHRS and CDR2 YFSETQ. The ends were cut back, 0 bases at V and 7 bases at J, with 13 bases in the middle. The CDR3 is 14 residues long. The whole variable domain, remainder taken from reference TRBV5-1 and TRBJ1-2, is KAGVTQTPRYLIKTRGQQVTLSCSPISGHRSVSWYQQTPGQGLQFLFEYFSETQRNKGNFPGRFSGRQFSNSRSEMNVSTLELGDSALYLCASSLARDGAGYTFGSGTRLTVV.

The V call is TRBV21-1, the J call TRBJ2-7; TRBD2 is taken as the D call from the table, unchecked against the DNA. TRBV21-1 is recorded as a pseudogene. The CDR3 sequence is 14 residues long. The CDR3: CASSSPGRGDEQYF. The CDR3 nucleotides are TGTGCCAGCAGCAGCCCGGGACGGGGGGACGAGCAGTACTTC.

J is TRBJ2-2 and V is TRBV11-2; D remains ambiguous. CDR1 and CDR2 (germline): SGHAT, FQNNGV. V gave up 2 bases and J gave up 4 bases, with 11 bases separating them. The CDR3 length is 15 residues. The CDR3 region is CASSLNRALTGELFF. CDR3 nucleotide sequence: TGTGCCAGCAGCTTAAACCGGGCCCTCACCGGGGAGCTGTTTTTT.

This rearrangement joins TRBV7-9 to TRBJ2-5; 9 bases are a match to TRBD2. The J call is doubtful: the DNA matches TRBJ2-7 better. The CDR3 has 17 residues. Germline V CDR1 and CDR2: SEHNR, FQNEAQ (reference sequence). This CDR3 is CASSRRSSGNFAYEQYF. CDR3 nucleotide sequence: TGTGCCAGCAGCCGACGGTCTAGCGGGAACTTTGCCTACGAGCAGTACTTC.